This T cell receptor beta chain was found in a study of early T cells in non-severe SARS-CoV-2 infection. On the study more broadly: Sequencing of bulk RNA from unsorted whole blood was done, without chain pairing.

The V end lost 2 bases, the J end lost 15 bases, and 17 bases lay between the germline ends. CDR3 length: 13 amino acids. Germline CDR1 reads SNHLY; CDR2 reads FYNNEI. Unique molecular identifier tags were affixed to discrete cDNA molecules. TCRdb passed the 5' RACE reads through MiXCR, listing each CDR3 protein once. The repertoire includes 25,000 or so distinct CDR3 sequences, less than 6% of them detected once, and 2% to 2.5% sits in the top ten. This clonotype has just a few counts. Its antigen is not identified. Study-level points and caveats: Clonotype matching in VDJdb favored anti-spike CD8 responses and did not capture private and CD4 specificities.

The receptor comes from an adult who was a healthcare worker with PCR-confirmed SARS-CoV-2 infection or an uninfected control (not recorded which). The sequencing sample was made of whole blood. The chain combines TRBV2 with TRBJ1-5, with D perhaps matching TRBD1 (5 bases). DNA for the CDR3: TGTGCCAGCAGTGAATATGTCCCGGGACCAATGCATTTT. The encoded protein is CASSEYVPGPMHF.